The 23 T cell receptor beta chains below all came from one sample that was sequenced in a study of blood T cell repertoires in COVID-19. The method was immunoSEQ multiplex PCR; TCRdb's version includes in-frame clones alone and lacks a portion of them. The sample shows approximately 210,000 clones, approximately 86% of them seen only once. Sequencing input: PBMCs or T cells enriched from blood (not recorded which). These receptor sequences come from a woman in her thirties who had recovered from COVID-19.

This clone occurred once. J is TRBJ1-5 and V is TRBV30; the D is unclear. With 1 base removed from V and 7 bases from J, the gap between germline ends came to 20 bases. The CDR3 is 16 amino acids. Looked up from germline, CDR1 is GTSNPN and CDR2 is SVGIG (reference sequence). CDR3 protein: CAWSAPRTLWGQPQHF. The CDR3 DNA reads TGTGCCTGGAGTGCACCAAGGACTCTTTGGGGACAGCCCCAGCATTTT.

The V gene is TRBV7-8, the J gene TRBJ2-6, with 9 bases identical to TRBD1. This CDR3 has 17 residues. Germline V gene data show CDR1 as SGHVS and CDR2 as FQNEAQ. V shed 5 bases and J 4 bases; nucleotides not matched to a gene: 9. CDR3 nucleotide sequence: TGTGCCAGCAGCGCGACGGGACAGGGTACGGGGGCCAACGTCCTGACTTTC. Its translation: CASSATGQGTGANVLTF.

This clone was seen only once. The chain couples TRBV7-2 to TRBJ1-5; D is ambiguous. This CDR3 comprises 14 residues. Germline CDR1 and CDR2: SGHTA and FQGNSA. Trimming removed 6 bases from V and 9 bases from J, with 18 bases in between. CDR3 protein: CASRVDSTSGPQHF. In nucleotides, the CDR3 is TGTGCCAGCAGGGTAGACTCTACCTCGGGGCCCCAGCATTTT.

This chain connects TRBV9 to TRBJ2-5; D unresolved. Germline V gene lookup returns CDR1 SGDLS and CDR2 YYNGEE. The CDR3 has 14 amino acids. V was clipped by 0 bases and J by 5 bases, with 11 bases between them. Here the CDR3 DNA reads TGTGCCAGCAGCGTAGAACCCCACGGGGAGACCCAGTACTTC. Translation: CASSVEPHGETQYF.

In this sample, this clone turned up once. V usage is TRBV30 and J usage is TRBJ1-2; 8 bases align to TRBD1. From germline, CDR1 is GTSNPN and CDR2 SVGIG (reference sequence). This CDR3 is 14 amino acids long. V dropped 5 bases and J dropped 0; count of bases not matched to a gene: 5. CDR3 protein: CAWGRTGSNYGYTF. CDR3 sequence (DNA): TGTGCCTGGGGAAGGACAGGGTCTAACTATGGCTACACCTTC.

J is TRBJ2-3 and V is TRBV5-1, with 8 bases that match TRBD1. The trim removed 4 bases at V and 5 bases at J, leaving 6 bases unmatched. Germline CDR1 SGHRS, CDR2 YFSETQ. This CDR3 comprises 14 residues. The CDR3 region has the DNA TGCGCCAGCAGCACTGGACAGGGCCAAGATACGCAGTATTTT. Its protein product is CASSTGQGQDTQYF.

The rearrangement joins TRBV28 to TRBJ1-2; D is unclear. Germline V gene data show CDR1 as MDHEN and CDR2 as SYDVKM. V shed 4 bases and J shed 7 bases, with 10 bases lying between them. The CDR3 consists of 12 residues. The CDR3 coding sequence is TGTGCCAGCAGTTCGGGATTGCGTGGCTACACCTTC. The encoded protein is CASSSGLRGYTF.

The chain carries TRBV11-3 and TRBJ2-2; D is unclear. The ends were cut back, 0 bases at V and 2 bases at J, with 4 bases in the middle. The CDR3 has 14 amino acids. The germline gives CDR1 SGHNT, CDR2 YENEEA. The CDR3 loop is CASSLDPNTGELFF. The CDR3 DNA sequence: TGTGCCAGCAGCTTAGACCCAAACACCGGGGAGCTGTTTTTT. Full variable domain (rest looked up from reference TRBV11-3 and TRBJ2-2): EAGVVQSPRYKIIEKKQPVAFWCNPISGHNTLYWYLQNLGQGPELLIRYENEEAVDDSQLPKDRFSAERLKGVDSTLKIQPAELGDSAVYLCASSLDPNTGELFFGEGSRLTVL.

This clone was picked up one time. The CDR3 DNA reads TGTGCCAGCAGCCCTCCCGGGACAGCGATTAACTATGGCTACACCTTC. Translating it yields CASSPPGTAINYGYTF. V is TRBV11-2 and J is TRBJ1-2, with 7 bases aligning to TRBD1. Looked up from germline, CDR1 is SGHAT and CDR2 is FQNNGV. V dropped 5 bases and J dropped 1; count of bases not matched to a gene: 10. CDR3 length: 16 amino acids.

The chain employs TRBV4-2 and TRBJ2-2; 8 nucleotides agree with TRBD1. Germline lookup yields CDR1 LGHNA and CDR2 YNFKEQ. V was pared by 1 base and J by 4 bases, with 5 bases of the junction left unmatched. The CDR3 spans 16 residues. Here the CDR3 DNA reads TGTGCCAGCAGCCAAGTCCGGACAGGGACCACCGGGGAGCTGTTTTTT. Amino acids: CASSQVRTGTTGELFF.

The V gene is TRBV5-1, the J gene TRBJ1-1, with D possibly being TRBD1 (5 bases). The CDR3 is 12 amino acids. V dropped 4 bases and J dropped 6 bases, with 10 bases sitting between them. CDR1 is SGHRS, CDR2 YFSETQ, per germline. This CDR3 is CASSGAVSEAFF. DNA for the CDR3: TGCGCCAGCAGCGGGGCCGTATCTGAAGCTTTCTTT.

This sequence joins TRBV5-5 and TRBJ1-2; unclear D gene. The CDR3 contains 13 residues. Germline V gene lookup returns CDR1 SGHKS and CDR2 YYEKEE (reference sequence). Trimming removed 0 bases from V and 2 bases from J, with 5 bases in between. The CDR3 reads CASSLASNYGYTF. DNA for the CDR3: TGTGCCAGCAGCTTGGCGTCCAACTATGGCTACACCTTC.

The rearrangement links TRBV24-1 to TRBJ2-1; 7 positions agree with TRBD2. The length of the CDR3 is 16 residues. Germline-derived CDR1 and CDR2 are KGHDR and SFDVKD. The trim removed 6 bases at V and 0 bases at J, leaving 7 bases unmatched. CDR3 loop: CATSIRAGSSYNEQFF. In DNA form, the CDR3 reads TGTGCCACCAGTATACGAGCGGGGAGCTCCTACAATGAGCAGTTCTTC.

The V gene is TRBV7-2, the J gene TRBJ2-3; 9 bases are shared with TRBD1. The CDR3 contains 16 residues. V lost 0 bases, J lost 1 base, and 2 bases stayed unmatched. CDR1 and CDR2 from the germline V gene are SGHTA and FQGNSA. The CDR3 sequence is CASSLARDRGTDTQYF. CDR3 DNA sequence: TGTGCCAGCAGCTTAGCGCGGGACAGGGGCACAGATACGCAGTATTTT. Combining the CDR3 with reference TRBV7-2 and TRBJ2-3 gives the whole variable domain GAGVSQSPSNKVTEKGKDVELRCDPISGHTALYWYRQSLGQGLEFLIYFQGNSAPDKSGLPSDRFSAERTGGSVSTLTIQRTQQEDSAVYLCASSLARDRGTDTQYFGPGTRLTVL.

The chain has TRBV6-1 and TRBJ1-2; 12 bases fit TRBD1. This CDR3 contains 16 residues. Germline CDR1 and CDR2: MNHNS and SASEGT. V shed 3 bases, J shed 3 bases, and the junction held 5 bases outside the gene matches. CDR3 in DNA: TGTGCCAGCAGTGAGGGACAGGGGGCGGCATACTATGGCTACACCTTC. This sequence encodes CASSEGQGAAYYGYTF.

CDR3 sequence (DNA): TGTGCCAGCAGCGACGGGACAGAGAATTCACCCCTCCACTTT. This codes for CASSDGTENSPLHF. The chain combines TRBV2 with TRBJ1-6; 7 positions match TRBD1. The CDR3 contains 14 residues. J lost 7 bases, V lost 6 bases, and 6 bases had no gene match. Germline V gives CDR1 SNHLY, CDR2 FYNNEI.

V and J are TRBV11-3 and TRBJ2-1; 8 bases line up with TRBD1. The junction had 12 bases not matched to a gene; V was cut back by 1 base and J by 10 bases. The V gene's germline CDR1 is SGHNT and CDR2 YENEEA. The CDR3 loop spans 16 amino acids. This CDR3 is CASSLAFLGTGNEQFF. The DNA of the CDR3 is TGTGCCAGCAGCTTAGCTTTTCTAGGGACAGGTAACGAGCAGTTCTTC.

The gene calls are TRBV4-2 and TRBJ2-1; TRBD2 aligns across 10 bases. Germline loops: CDR1 LGHNA, CDR2 YNFKEQ. With 4 bases clipped from V and 6 bases from J, the junction kept 6 bases outside the gene matches. The CDR3 is 15 amino acids. The CDR3 region has the DNA TGTGCCAGCAGCCTCAAAGCGGGAGGGAGCAATGAGCAGTTCTTC. Its translation: CASSLKAGGSNEQFF.

J is TRBJ1-2 and V is TRBV25-1; TRBD1 matches at 7 bases. This CDR3 spans 12 amino acids. J gave up 7 bases and V 9 bases, and 8 bases lay outside the gene matches. CDR1 MGHDK and CDR2 SYGVNS come from the germline V gene. CDR3 sequence reads: CASSTGLSGYTF. The CDR3, as DNA: TGTGCCAGTTCGACAGGGTTGAGTGGCTACACCTTC.

Only a few counts were recorded for this clone. The chain uses TRBV9 and TRBJ2-3, with 7 bases lining up with TRBD2. Germline V gene sequence: CDR1 SGDLS, CDR2 YYNGEE. The V and J ends lost 4 bases and 5 bases, in that order; junction bases with no gene match: 13. This CDR3 comprises 16 residues. CDR3 residues: CASSTRSGGARDTQYF. CDR3 nucleotides: TGTGCCAGCAGCACACGTTCGGGAGGCGCACGAGATACGCAGTATTTT. The whole variable domain, filled in from reference TRBV9 and TRBJ2-3, reads DSGVTQTPKHLITATGQRVTLRCSPRSGDLSVYWYQQSLDQGLQFLIQYYNGEERAKGNILERFSAQQFPDLHSELNLSSLELGDSALYFCASSTRSGGARDTQYFGPGTRLTVL.

The genes are TRBV7-2 and TRBJ2-1, with TRBD1 matching over 7 bases. The V segment lost 3 bases and the J segment 4 bases; nucleotides outside the gene matches: 9. CDR3 length equals 16 residues. Germline CDR1 is SGHTA and CDR2 is FQGNSA. CDR3 region: CASSLWLGTEYNEQFF. CDR3 coding DNA: TGTGCCAGCAGCTTGTGGCTCGGGACAGAGTACAATGAGCAGTTCTTC. Variable domain in full (rest from reference TRBV7-2 and TRBJ2-1): GAGVSQSPSNKVTEKGKDVELRCDPISGHTALYWYRQSLGQGLEFLIYFQGNSAPDKSGLPSDRFSAERTGGSVSTLTIQRTQQEDSAVYLCASSLWLGTEYNEQFFGPGTRLTVL.

About this clone itself: The sample carries other DNA sequences with the same CDR3. The CDR3 here is CASSSTYEQYF. CDR3 in DNA: TGTGCCAGCAGCTCTACCTACGAGCAGTACTTC. The genes are TRBV11-3 and TRBJ2-7; D gene ambiguous. Germline CDR1 and CDR2: SGHNT and YENEEA. The CDR3 covers 11 residues. Trimming removed 4 bases from V and 2 bases from J, with 3 bases in between.

This clone came up many times. This chain uses TRBV19 with TRBJ1-5; 8 bases are a match to TRBD1. The CDR3 consists of 16 residues. The germline CDR1 and CDR2 sequences are LNHDA and SQIVND (reference sequence). The V and J ends lost 6 bases and 0 bases, in that order; junction bases with no gene match: 7. The CDR3 loop reads CASSPVGQVSNQPQHF. The CDR3 DNA is TGTGCCAGTAGCCCCGTGGGACAGGTTAGCAATCAGCCCCAGCATTTT. Full variable domain (outside the CDR3, taken from reference TRBV19 and TRBJ1-5): DGGITQSPKYLFRKEGQNVTLSCEQNLNHDAMYWYRQDPGQGLRLIYYSQIVNDFQKGDIAEGYSVSREKKESFPLTVTSAQKNPTAFYLCASSPVGQVSNQPQHFGDGTRLSIL.